Following are 27 T cell receptor beta chains from one sample sequenced in a study of T cells in Graves' hyperthyroidism and ophthalmopathy. Researchers amplified the TCR beta CDR3 regions from RNA transcripts. Using the HTBI primer set, a first-round RT-PCR was run on the TCR CDR3. TCRdb reprocessed the multiplex PCR reads via MiXCR and lists one record per CDR3 protein. The sample consists of a few hundred thousand distinct CDR3 sequences, 14% of them appearing once. Sequenced input: blood. These receptors were obtained from a woman aged 40 to 50 with Graves' hyperthyroidism.

Notes on this clonotype: The conserved phenylalanine or tryptophan normally closing the CDR3 is absent here, so this likely arose from a read error. V gene TRBV18 combines with J gene TRBJ2-1, with 9 bases identical to TRBD2. The ends lost 1 base at V and 3 bases at J; junction bases unmatched: 1. CDR1 and CDR2 from the germline V gene are KGHSH and LQKENI. This CDR3 spans 15 amino acids. The CDR3 DNA reads TGTGCCAGCTCACCACGGCGGGGGGGCTACAATGAGCAGTTCCTC. Translated, it gives CASSPRRGGYNEQFL.

The gene calls are TRBV20-1 and TRBJ2-1, with 9 bases aligning to TRBD1. CDR1 and CDR2 from the germline V gene are DFQATT and SNEGSKA (reference sequence). The CDR3 totals 20 residues. The ends lost 2 bases at V and 1 base at J; junction bases unmatched: 18. The CDR3 nucleotides read TGCAGTGCTAGACTAGTGGGCCGATGGGACAGGGAAATTTCCTACAATGAGCAGTTCTTC. Its translation is CSARLVGRWDREISYNEQFF.

This clonotype was detected ten times or more. V is TRBV7-9 and J is TRBJ1-1; a weak D match, TRBD1 (6 bases). Germline V lookup: CDR1 SEHNR, CDR2 FQNEAQ (reference sequence). The CDR3 consists of 16 residues. The V end lost 5 bases, the J end lost 5 bases, and 21 bases lay between the germline ends. The CDR3 sequence: CASSPSRAQGWTEAFF. The CDR3 coding sequence is TGTGCCAGCAGCCCTAGCAGGGCCCAGGGGTGGACTGAAGCTTTCTTT.

The sample holds many counts of this clonotype. The rearrangement joins TRBV20-1 to TRBJ2-7; D call uncertain. The ends were cut back, 3 bases at V and 6 bases at J, with 15 bases in the middle. This CDR3 is 13 amino acids long. From germline, CDR1 is DFQATT and CDR2 SNEGSKA (reference sequence). The CDR3 protein is CSASLLLGGEQYF. The CDR3 coding sequence is TGCAGTGCTAGTTTGTTGCTAGGTGGCGAGCAGTACTTC.

This chain links TRBV25-1 with TRBJ2-1, with 7 positions matching TRBD2. This CDR3 is built from 12 residues. The V gene's germline CDR1 is MGHDK and CDR2 SYGVNS. Losses at the gene ends were 6 bases for V and 8 bases for J; bases not matched to a gene: 4. CDR3 sequence (DNA): TGTGCCAGCAGGGGAGGGTATGATGAGCAGTTCTTC. Protein: CASRGGYDEQFF.

This clonotype occurred a few times. V gene TRBV12-3 or TRBV12-4 combines with J gene TRBJ1-6; TRBD1 is a possible D gene (6 bases). V was shortened by 6 bases and J by 0 bases, with 15 bases between the two germline ends. The CDR3 length is 17 residues. In DNA form, the CDR3 reads TGTGCCAGCAGAGGGGGAGCGGTGATCTCCTATAATTCACCCCTCCACTTT. This translates into CASRGGAVISYNSPLHF.

This clonotype has a count of ten or more. J is TRBJ2-3 and V is TRBV11-2; the D is unclear. Trimming left V 1 base short and J 6 bases short, with 8 bases between. The CDR3 length is 13 residues. Germline V gene data show CDR1 as SGHAT and CDR2 as FQNNGV. In DNA, the CDR3 is TGTGCCAGCAGCTTAGGAGCTTTCGATACGCAGTATTTT. Translated, it gives CASSLGAFDTQYF.

This clonotype was recorded at least ten times. This rearrangement joins TRBV3-1 to TRBJ1-2, with 10 bases matching TRBD1. V was clipped by 4 bases and J by 8 bases; unmatched bases: 7. The length of the CDR3 is 14 residues. CDR1 is LGHDT, CDR2 YNNKEL, per germline (reference sequence). In DNA form, the CDR3 reads TGTGCCAGCAGCCCCCTGGACAGGGGGAAGGGCTACACCTTC. The encoded protein is CASSPLDRGKGYTF.

This clonotype was observed a handful of times. The chain links TRBV4-1 to TRBJ2-5, with 7 bases lining up with TRBD1. With V trimmed by 4 bases and J by 5 bases, 10 bases remained unmatched. Germline V gene data show CDR1 as MGHRA and CDR2 as YSYEKL. The CDR3 runs 15 residues. The CDR3 is CASSRRQGGGETQYF. The CDR3 bases are TGCGCCAGCAGCCGGAGACAGGGTGGGGGCGAGACCCAGTACTTC.

About this clonotype itself: A much bigger clone sits one base away, suggesting this may be a read error. CDR3 loop: CSAREISNSSYNEQFF. The CDR3 nucleotides are TGCAGTGCTAGAGAAATTAGCAATAGCTCCTACAATGAGCAGTTCTTC. J is TRBJ2-1 and V is TRBV20-1, with no clear D. Germline V gene data show CDR1 as DFQATT and CDR2 as SNEGSKA (reference sequence). Trimming left V 0 bases short and J 0 bases short, with 12 bases between. There are 16 residues in the CDR3.

This clonotype was counted ten times or more. The chain uses TRBV11-2 and TRBJ2-7; D gene ambiguous. V was trimmed by 5 bases and J by 5 bases, leaving 19 bases between them. Germline V CDR1 and CDR2: SGHAT, FQNNGV. There are 15 residues in the CDR3. The CDR3 sequence is CASSHGRWFPDEQYF. The CDR3 DNA is TGTGCCAGCAGCCATGGTAGGTGGTTCCCCGACGAGCAGTACTTC.

The V call is TRBV25-1, the J call TRBJ1-5, with D possibly being TRBD1 (6 bases). The CDR3 consists of 14 residues. Trimming shortened V by 3 bases and J by 6 bases, and 12 bases separated the two germline ends. Germline assignment: CDR1 MGHDK and CDR2 SYGVNS. As DNA, the CDR3 is TGTGCCAGCAGTGAGTCACCAGGGGCTCAGCCCCAGCATTTT. Protein sequence: CASSESPGAQPQHF.

The chain combines TRBV5-1 with TRBJ2-1, with 9 bases identical to TRBD2. This CDR3 comprises 16 residues. The ends lost 2 bases at V and 5 bases at J; junction bases unmatched: 8. CDR1 is SGHRS, CDR2 YFSETQ, per germline. CDR3 loop: CASSLVAGGPNNEQFF. The DNA of the CDR3 is TGCGCCAGCAGCTTAGTTGCGGGAGGGCCAAACAATGAGCAGTTCTTC.

Note on this clonotype: Its ends do not fully match the called genes, so a read error is possible. V usage is TRBV19 and J usage is TRBJ1-2; the D is unclear. The CDR3 extends over 12 amino acids. Germline V gene lookup returns CDR1 LNHDA and CDR2 SQIVND (reference sequence). CDR3 nucleotides: TGTGCCGGTAGTTTGTGGGACTATGGCTACACCTTC. Translating gives CAGSLWDYGYTF.

In this sample, this clonotype turned up many times. The chain couples TRBV7-8 to TRBJ2-4; perhaps TRBD2 as D (6 bases). V lost 6 bases to trimming and J lost 4 bases, with 16 bases between them. This CDR3 region has 15 residues. The germline V gene encodes CDR1 SGHVS and CDR2 FQNEAQ. CDR3 bases: TGTGCCAGCAGGCCAATTTTAGGACTAAAAAACATTCAGTACTTC. Amino acids: CASRPILGLKNIQYF.

This clonotype was observed many times. The chain links TRBV5-1 to TRBJ2-7; 11 bases are shared with TRBD2. Germline assignment: CDR1 SGHRS and CDR2 YFSETQ. This CDR3 has 15 residues. With 3 bases clipped from V and 4 bases from J, the junction kept 6 bases outside the gene matches. CDR3 nucleotide sequence: TGCGCCAGCAGCTCACCGACTAGCGGGGTTTACGAGCAGTACTTC. As protein: CASSSPTSGVYEQYF.

This clonotype occurred a few times. The rearrangement uses TRBV28 and TRBJ1-1; D may be TRBD1 (5 bases). The CDR3 totals 16 residues. V was cut by 5 bases and J by 0 bases, with 16 bases left in between. Germline V CDR1 and CDR2: MDHEN, SYDVKM. In DNA form, the CDR3 reads TGTGCCAGCAGTGAATTCGGGCAGGGCATGAACACTGAAGCTTTCTTT. It translates to CASSEFGQGMNTEAFF.

This chain connects TRBV28 to TRBJ2-4; 8 nucleotides agree with TRBD2. The V segment lost 6 bases and the J segment 2 bases; nucleotides outside the gene matches: 9. The V gene's germline CDR1 is MDHEN and CDR2 SYDVKM. The CDR3 totals 16 residues. CDR3 protein: CASSGGGVVSKNIQYF. The DNA of the CDR3 is TGTGCCAGCAGCGGGGGGGGAGTGGTTTCCAAAAACATTCAGTACTTC.

This clonotype was seen at least ten times. The chain carries TRBV3-1 and TRBJ2-1; weak D call: TRBD1 (6 bases). Trimming stripped 1 base from V and 8 bases from J, with 24 bases between. This CDR3 spans 18 amino acids. Germline V gives CDR1 LGHDT, CDR2 YNNKEL (reference sequence). The CDR3: CASSQGRRTDDLSDEQFF. The CDR3, as DNA: TGTGCCAGCAGCCAAGGAAGAAGGACAGACGACCTTAGCGATGAGCAGTTCTTC.

This clonotype came up many times. V gene TRBV14 combines with J gene TRBJ2-7; D gene uncertain. The V and J ends lost 4 bases and 2 bases respectively, with 9 bases between them. The CDR3 is 13 residues long. Germline V lookup: CDR1 SGHDN, CDR2 FVKESK. The CDR3 reads CASSLNGPYEQYF. In DNA form, the CDR3 reads TGTGCCAGCAGCCTCAACGGACCCTACGAGCAGTACTTC.

This chain connects TRBV28 to TRBJ1-6, with 10 nucleotides matching TRBD1. The V gene end was trimmed by 2 bases and the J gene end by 7 bases; junction bases not matched to a gene: 11. CDR3 length: 18 amino acids. Germline assignment: CDR1 MDHEN and CDR2 SYDVKM. DNA for the CDR3: TGTGCCAGCAGTTTAGGTCTGGGACAGGGGCAGAGGAATTCACCCCTCCACTTT. As protein: CASSLGLGQGQRNSPLHF.

This clonotype was counted a few times. The V call is TRBV7-9, the J call TRBJ1-1, with a possible D match to TRBD1 (5 bases). Germline V gene data show CDR1 as SEHNR and CDR2 as FQNEAQ (reference sequence). Trimming pared 1 base from V and 4 bases from J, leaving 7 bases between. The CDR3 runs to 13 residues. CDR3 region: CASSLEDITEAFF. DNA for the CDR3: TGTGCCAGCAGCTTAGAGGACATCACTGAAGCTTTCTTT.

About this clonotype itself: The junction shows a germline mismatch at one end, possibly a read error. This chain links TRBV13 with TRBJ2-2; D is undetermined. The V gene's germline CDR1 is PRHDT and CDR2 FYEKMQ (reference sequence). The CDR3 loop spans 15 amino acids. The CDR3 protein is CASSWAQTNTGELFF. CDR3 coding DNA: TGTGCCAGCAGTTGGGCTCAAACGAATACCGGGGAGCTGTTTTTT.

The CDR3 nucleotides are TGTGCCAGCGGGTCGTCGGGGATCCCCTACGAGCAGTACTTC. Translating gives CASGSSGIPYEQYF. The chain recombines TRBV2 with TRBJ2-7; tentatively, D is TRBD2 (5 bases). This CDR3 is 14 amino acids long. CDR1 is SNHLY, CDR2 FYNNEI, per germline. Trimming took 8 bases from V and 2 from J, leaving 16 bases between them.

The sample holds many counts of this clonotype. This chain joins TRBV9 and TRBJ1-1; unclear D gene. V was clipped by 0 bases and J by 0 bases, with 9 bases between them. The CDR3 is 15 residues long. Germline CDR1 and CDR2: SGDLS and YYNGEE. The CDR3 bases are TGTGCCAGCAGCGTAGAAAGCATCCTGAACACTGAAGCTTTCTTT. Its protein product is CASSVESILNTEAFF. The full variable domain, rest sourced from reference TRBV9 and TRBJ1-1, is DSGVTQTPKHLITATGQRVTLRCSPRSGDLSVYWYQQSLDQGLQFLIQYYNGEERAKGNILERFSAQQFPDLHSELNLSSLELGDSALYFCASSVESILNTEAFFGQGTRLTVV.

There are a few counts of this clonotype. This chain uses TRBV4-2 with TRBJ1-4; D possibly corresponds to TRBD1 (5 bases). The V and J ends lost 1 base and 7 bases respectively, with 10 bases between them. Germline V gene sequence: CDR1 LGHNA, CDR2 YNFKEQ. The CDR3 has 14 amino acids. The CDR3 protein is CASSQGQKGEKLFF. In DNA, the CDR3 is TGTGCCAGCAGCCAAGGACAGAAGGGTGAAAAACTGTTTTTT.

The chain couples TRBV27 to TRBJ2-2; TRBD1 aligns across 10 bases. The CDR3 is 18 amino acids. V gave up 0 bases and J gave up 5 bases; unmatched junction bases: 9. Germline V gene data show CDR1 as MNHEY and CDR2 as SMNVEV (reference sequence). CDR3 sequence: CASSLSNFGQGGTGELFF. The CDR3 DNA reads TGTGCCAGCAGTTTATCGAACTTCGGACAGGGGGGGACCGGGGAGCTGTTTTTT.